The rows below give T cell receptor beta chains drawn from one sample of a study of blood T cell repertoires in COVID-19. Measured with immunoSEQ multiplex PCR; TCRdb has only the in-frame clones, and not every one. The data contain under 55,000 clones, 79% of them singletons. The sample comprised peripheral blood. These receptors were collected from a man in his 70s with acute or convalescent COVID-19. Both conserved end residues are part of each CDR3. A D gene is named only where the DNA matches it firmly. Clone size is stated in some rows and not others, as once, few, many or a class when expanded.

TGTGCCAGCAGCGGAAAGACCGGGACAGCCACAGATACGCAGTATTTT CASSGKTGTATDTQYF TRBJ2-3 NA TRBV7-2 TRBD1
TGTGCCAGCAGCCAAAGACTGGGACAGGAGTACGAGCAGTACTTC CASSQRLGQEYEQYF TRBJ2-7 NA TRBV14 TRBD1
TGTGCCAGCAGCTTAGGGAGTGCCCAGTACTTC CASSLGSAQYF TRBJ2-5 NA TRBV7-9 NA
TGTGCCAGCAGTTCAAATAACTATGGCTACACCTTC CASSSNNYGYTF TRBJ1-2 NA TRBV28 NA
TGTGCCACCAGCAGAGATCTACGTTTGCCGGATCAGCCCCAGCATTTT CATSRDLRLPDQPQHF TRBJ1-5 NA TRBV15 NA
TGTGCCAGCAGCTTAGAAGCGGGAGGCCAAAGTGAGCAGTTCTTC CASSLEAGGQSEQFF TRBJ2-1 once TRBV11-2 TRBD2
TGCGCCAGCAGCTTGGTACCGGGGGGGAACTACAATGAGCAGTTCTTC CASSLVPGGNYNEQFF TRBJ2-1 few TRBV5-1 TRBD2
TGTGCCAGCAGTTCAGGGGCGGGAGCTATCTTGACGCAGTATTTT CASSSGAGAILTQYF TRBJ2-3 NA TRBV6-5 NA
TGTCCCATCGGTACGCCGGGCCCGAGGGCCCGACGGGAGACCCAGTACTTC CPIGTPGPRARRETQYF TRBJ2-5 NA TRBV28 NA
TGTGCCAGCAGTTTCGCCTTGGACAATGGCTACACCTTC CASSFALDNGYTF TRBJ1-2 NA TRBV27 NA
TGTGCCAGCAGTGACACGGGGGAGCAGTACTTC CASSDTGEQYF TRBJ2-7 NA TRBV27 NA
TGTGCCATCAGTGAGTCAGGACAGCACAATCAGCCCCAGCATTTT CAISESGQHNQPQHF TRBJ1-5 NA TRBV10-3 NA
TGTGCCAGCAGCTCACTTATCTTCCGTCACTATGGCTACACCTTC CASSSLIFRHYGYTF TRBJ1-2 medium-sized TRBV28 NA
TGTGCCAGCAGCCAGCAGGGAGGCCAAGAGACCCAGTACTTC CASSQQGGQETQYF TRBJ2-5 NA TRBV16 NA
TGTGCCAGTAGTGAACAGGGCCGAGGAGACTACGAGCAGTACTTC CASSEQGRGDYEQYF TRBJ2-7 NA TRBV19 NA
TGTGCCAGCAGCTTAGCTCGTTCGGAAGCTTTCTTT CASSLARSEAFF TRBJ1-1 NA TRBV11-3 NA
TGCGCCAGCAGCCTCTCCGCGACAGGGAGAGAAGAAAAACTGTTTTTT CASSLSATGREEKLFF TRBJ1-4 few TRBV5-1 TRBD1
TGTGCCAGCAGCCAAGACTCAGGGATCGGTTCACCCCTCCACTTT CASSQDSGIGSPLHF TRBJ1-6 NA TRBV14 NA
TGTGCCAGCAGGAGCCAGGGGACCACTGAAGCTTTCTTT CASRSQGTTEAFF TRBJ1-1 NA TRBV6-5 NA
TGTGCCAGCAGCCAAGGACTAGATATCACAGATACGCAGTATTTT CASSQGLDITDTQYF TRBJ2-3 few TRBV4-2 NA
TGTGCCAGCAGTGCCGGGACTAGCGTTCACGAGCAGTACTTC CASSAGTSVHEQYF TRBJ2-7 NA TRBV27 TRBD2
TGCGCCAGCAGCCAAGATATCGTAGGACAATGGGGTGAAAAACTGTTTTTT CASSQDIVGQWGEKLFF TRBJ1-4 NA TRBV4-1 NA
TGTGCCTGGAGTCTCCCTCTCTCTGGAAACACCATATATTTT CAWSLPLSGNTIYF TRBJ1-3 NA TRBV30 NA
TGTGCCAGCAGTGAACAGGGTTTGGACACTGAAGCTTTCTTT CASSEQGLDTEAFF TRBJ1-1 NA TRBV6-4 NA
TGTGCCAGCAGCGGGACAGGGTACACTGAAGCTTTCTTT CASSGTGYTEAFF TRBJ1-1 once TRBV5-6 TRBD1
TGTGCCAGCAGCCAAGGGCTAGCGGGGACGAACACCGGGGAGCTGTTTTTT CASSQGLAGTNTGELFF TRBJ2-2 NA TRBV14 TRBD2